This note documents a single T cell receptor (beta chain) sequence. Its target is unknown. The sample is drawn from a study of post-analysis software for immune sequencing data. Study background: Included courses were relapsing-remitting and secondary progressive multiple sclerosis; progressive-relapsing multiple sclerosis was also included.

Unique-molecular-identifier-tagged TCR beta cDNA libraries were used. T cells numbering about 0.85 to 10 million yielded cDNA molecules that totaled some 500,000. One entry per CDR3 protein results from TCRdb running MiXCR on the PCR reads. The table lists hundreds of thousands of distinct CDR3 sequences, 53% of them singletons. Germline assignment: CDR1 ENHRY and CDR2 SYGVKD. The length of the CDR3 is 16 residues. With V trimmed by 3 bases and J by 11 bases, 13 bases remained unmatched. Findings of the study overall: A significant reduction in normalized Chao1 diversity was observed in multiple sclerosis patients versus controls. Five or six TRBV segments, TRBV5-6, TRBV5-1 and TRBV20-1 among them, were found more frequent in patients than controls. Strong co-clustering by F measure was evident for samples that had been prepared in the same batch.

This sequence was found in a girl aged 10 to 17 with multiple sclerosis. Input material: blood. This rearrangement joins TRBV10-3 to TRBJ1-5; TRBD1 aligns across 10 bases. CDR3 sequence: CAISDRPGQGPGTQHF. CDR3 bases: TGTGCCATCAGTGACCGCCCGGGACAGGGGCCGGGGACCCAGCATTTT.